The T cell receptor beta chain under discussion was sequenced for a study of blood T cells in healthy people across ages. For the second PCR, which ran for about 6 to 11 cycles, a sample-barcoded 5' primer and a J-beta primer mix were used. TCRdb analysed the 5' RACE reads with MiXCR anew, one entry per CDR3 protein. Here the sample spans more than 1,400,000 distinct CDR3 sequences, about 40% being singletons. Study-wide findings and caveats: Greater diversity and more naive CD4+ cells were seen in long-lived donors than in aged donors.

The CDR3 spans 14 residues. In regard to this clonotype: The antigen remains undetermined. At one boundary the junction diverges from the germline segment, which might be a read error.

PBMCs numbering at least 6 million were isolated per sample. Sequencing used blood. This chain joins TRBV12-3 or TRBV12-4 and TRBJ2-7; no definite D call. This sequence was found in a woman in her late teens or twenties in good health. The CDR3 region has the DNA TGTGCCAGCAGCTTAGAATCTCTCTCCTACGAGCAGTACTTC. The encoded protein is CASSLESLSYEQYF.